This T cell receptor beta chain is from a study of blood T cell repertoires in COVID-19. As handled by the study authors: Amplification with reference gene primers provided the estimates of nucleated cell counts. Sequenced by immunoSEQ multiplex PCR; TCRdb stores in-frame clones only, minus some. V and J calls and clone size are given by that table; D and trimming were obtained from the DNA. The data hold about 130,000 clones, with over 70% observed a single time. CDR3 length: 15 amino acids. V shed 3 bases and J shed 0 bases, with 12 bases lying between them. CDR1 and CDR2 (germline): DFQATT, SNEGSKA (reference sequence).

The TCR comes from a man of 80 years or more with acute or convalescent COVID-19. The sequencing input was peripheral blood. The chain recombines TRBV20-1 with TRBJ1-5; weak D call: TRBD1 (5 bases). The CDR3: CSASRAGLSNQPQHF. DNA for the CDR3: TGCAGTGCTAGTCGGGCAGGGCTTAGCAATCAGCCCCAGCATTTT.